Listed here is a single T cell receptor beta chain. This entry belongs to a study of blood T cell repertoires in COVID-19. Ages ranged from about 18 to 89 years, with residence in around 24 US areas. Sequencing used immunoSEQ multiplex PCR; TCRdb keeps in-frame clones, though not all of them. The data show some 250,000 clones, approximately 85% seen once. The CDR3 runs 17 residues. Germline loops: CDR1 SEHNR, CDR2 FQNEAQ (reference sequence). Trimming left V 2 bases short and J 6 bases short, with 21 bases between. The V gene is TRBV7-9, the J gene TRBJ2-3, with D perhaps matching TRBD2 (5 bases). The clonotype comes from a woman aged 50 to 65 who had recovered from COVID-19. The sequenced material came from PBMCs or T cells enriched from blood (not recorded which). The CDR3 nucleotides read TGTGCCAGCAGCTTATTCCCCCCAACTAGGAGTTTGGATACGCAGTATTTT. This sequence encodes CASSLFPPTRSLDTQYF. The whole variable domain, filled in from reference TRBV7-9 and TRBJ2-3, reads DTGVSQNPRHKITKRGQNVTFRCDPISEHNRLYWYRQTLGQGPEFLTYFQNEAQLEKSRLLSDRFSAERPKGSFSTLEIQRTEQGDSAMYLCASSLFPPTRSLDTQYFGPGTRLTVL.